The source of this T cell receptor beta chain is a study of blood T cell repertoires in COVID-19. Profiling relied on immunoSEQ multiplex PCR, and the TCRdb table lists in-frame clones only, not all of them. The sample includes roughly 380,000 clones, about 85% of them seen just once. This clone was observed a few times. Losses at the gene ends were 0 bases for V and 1 base for J; bases not matched to a gene: 2. The CDR3 extends over 15 amino acids. Germline V gene lookup returns CDR1 LNHDA and CDR2 SQIVND (reference sequence). V gene TRBV19 combines with J gene TRBJ1-2; 7 bases agree with TRBD1. The sequencing sample was made of peripheral blood. This sequence was found in a woman aged 18 to 35 with acute or convalescent COVID-19. The DNA of the CDR3 is TGTGCCAGTAGTATAGAAAACAGGGGTAACTATGGCTACACCTTC. This sequence encodes CASSIENRGNYGYTF.